This TCR beta chain appears in the sequencing data of a study of human thymus T cells. Clones were sequenced by immunoSEQ multiplex PCR, and TCRdb holds only the in-frame ones, with some missing. The table shows roughly 77,000 clones, with 85% to 95% occurring only once. A note on this clone: Its antigen is still unknown.

Study-wide results and caveats: Blood and thymic repertoires both appeared biased in V and J gene usage.

From resections taken during corrective heart surgery, the thymus tissue was obtained. Those donating were healthy Finnish infants in corrective surgery for congenital heart defects. Material for sequencing was thymus tissue. This TCR came from a girl under three years old with a congenital heart defect but otherwise immunologically healthy.

The CDR3 DNA reads TGTGCCAGCGCCGACAGAATCTATGGAAACACCATATATTTT. It translates to CASADRIYGNTIYF. The genes are TRBV27 and TRBJ1-3; TRBD1 is a possible D gene (5 bases). Per germline, CDR1 MNHEY and CDR2 SMNVEV (reference sequence). The CDR3 has 14 residues. V lost 8 bases to trimming and J lost 3 bases, with 14 bases between them.